The 28 T cell receptor beta chains given below trace back to one sample, sequenced in a study of OX40 agonist ivuxolimab in advanced cancers. The assay was immunoSEQ multiplex PCR, and TCRdb's table has in-frame clones only and misses some. The sample has 70,000 or so clones, around nine tenths seen once. Material: CD4+ or CD8+ T cells sorted from blood, obtained in a trial of the OX40 agonist ivuxolimab. These receptors all stem from an adult with an advanced solid tumor such as melanoma, head and neck, liver or kidney cancer.

V gene TRBV28 combines with J gene TRBJ2-7; the D gene is possibly TRBD1 (5 bases). This CDR3 region has 12 residues. The V gene's germline CDR1 is MDHEN and CDR2 SYDVKM. V gave up 5 bases and J gave up 6 bases, with 11 bases separating them. The chain's CDR3 is CASSLQEPEQYF. The CDR3 nucleotides are TGTGCCAGCAGTCTACAGGAGCCCGAGCAGTACTTC.

The V call is TRBV7-2, the J call TRBJ1-5; D is uncertain. The germline V gene has CDR1 SGHTA and CDR2 FQGNSA. The CDR3 length is 13 residues. V was trimmed by 5 bases and J by 4 bases, leaving 9 bases between them. Here the CDR3 reads CASSQRGNQPQHF. CDR3 DNA sequence: TGTGCCAGCAGCCAGCGCGGTAATCAGCCCCAGCATTTT.

The chain recombines TRBV30 with TRBJ1-6; D is perhaps TRBD1 (6 bases). V lost 7 bases, J lost 1 base, and 17 bases lay in between. The CDR3 is made up of 16 amino acids. The germline CDR1 and CDR2 sequences are GTSNPN and SVGIG (reference sequence). CDR3 protein: CAYTRGGASYNSPLHF. The CDR3 DNA reads as TGTGCCTACACTCGGGGGGGCGCGTCCTATAATTCACCCCTCCACTTT.

V gene TRBV10-3 combines with J gene TRBJ1-4; 7 bases fit TRBD1. CDR1 and CDR2 from the germline V gene are ENHRY and SYGVKD. The CDR3 runs 15 residues. V dropped 0 bases and J dropped 5; count of bases not matched to a gene: 3. In DNA, the CDR3 is TGTGCCATCAGTGAGTCTGCAGGGGGAAATGAAAAACTGTTTTTT. Translated, it gives CAISESAGGNEKLFF.

This rearrangement joins TRBV6-1 to TRBJ1-2; D is undetermined. Germline lookup yields CDR1 MNHNS and CDR2 SASEGT. The CDR3 totals 13 residues. V lost 1 base, J lost 4 bases, and 7 bases lay in between. The CDR3 region is CASSEGKFYGYTF. The CDR3 region has the DNA TGTGCCAGCAGTGAAGGAAAATTCTATGGCTACACCTTC.

This clone has only a few counts. CDR3 nucleotide sequence: TGTGCCAGCAGCCCACCGACCCTCTACGAGCAGTACTTC. This sequence encodes CASSPPTLYEQYF. This chain joins TRBV7-8 and TRBJ2-7; D unclear. V dropped 5 bases and J dropped 3 bases, with 11 bases sitting between them. The germline V gene encodes CDR1 SGHVS and CDR2 FQNEAQ. The CDR3 runs to 13 residues.

This sequence joins TRBV11-3 and TRBJ2-2; 8 bases align to TRBD2. Germline V gene sequence: CDR1 SGHNT, CDR2 YENEEA. Unmatched junction bases numbered 10, after V lost 2 bases and J lost 8 bases. The CDR3 spans 16 residues. The CDR3 coding sequence is TGTGCCAGCAGCTTACTGGCGGGAGGCCGAGGTGGGGAGCTGTTTTTT. Translating gives CASSLLAGGRGGELFF.

The chain couples TRBV19 to TRBJ1-3; TRBD1 matches 8 bases. The CDR3 is made up of 21 amino acids. Per the germline V gene, CDR1 is LNHDA and CDR2 is SQIVND (reference sequence). V shed 1 base, J shed 0 bases, and the junction held 17 bases outside the gene matches. CDR3 nucleotides: TGTGCCAGTAGTATAGGTATGGGACAGGTCGCCGCACTCTCCTCTGGAAACACCATATATTTT. Translation: CASSIGMGQVAALSSGNTIYF. The variable domain in full, with the rest retrieved from reference TRBV19 and TRBJ1-3, is DGGITQSPKYLFRKEGQNVTLSCEQNLNHDAMYWYRQDPGQGLRLIYYSQIVNDFQKGDIAEGYSVSREKKESFPLTVTSAQKNPTAFYLCASSIGMGQVAALSSGNTIYFGEGSWLTVV.

This rearrangement joins TRBV19 to TRBJ2-5; tentative D call: TRBD1 (6 bases). V shed 6 bases and J shed 4 bases, with 12 bases lying between them. CDR3 length: 13 amino acids. Looked up from germline, CDR1 is LNHDA and CDR2 is SQIVND (reference sequence). CDR3 in amino acids: CASSRGLGETQYF. DNA for the CDR3: TGTGCCAGTAGCAGGGGTTTAGGAGAGACCCAGTACTTC.

This chain connects TRBV5-1 to TRBJ2-1; 7 positions match TRBD2. The V gene's germline CDR1 is SGHRS and CDR2 YFSETQ. V gave up 0 bases and J gave up 0 bases; unmatched junction bases: 3. The CDR3 runs 16 residues. The CDR3 DNA follows: TGCGCCAGCAGCTTGGGGGCGGGAGACTCCTACAATGAGCAGTTCTTC. Its translation is CASSLGAGDSYNEQFF.

The J gene is TRBJ2-1, the V gene TRBV7-9, with D hard to call. V lost 5 bases and J lost 5, with 16 bases in between. This CDR3 comprises 15 residues. Germline lookup yields CDR1 SEHNR and CDR2 FQNEAQ (reference sequence). The CDR3 region has the DNA TGTGCCAGCAGCCCCGCCTCGTTTCGTAACAATGAGCAGTTCTTC. Its protein product is CASSPASFRNNEQFF.

This chain links TRBV6-1 with TRBJ1-5, with D unresolved. From germline, CDR1 is MNHNS and CDR2 SASEGT. The CDR3 has 14 amino acids. Trimming took 6 bases from V and 5 from J, leaving 14 bases between them. The CDR3 spells CASRKDTMHQPQHF. The CDR3 region has the DNA TGTGCCAGCAGGAAAGACACGATGCATCAGCCCCAGCATTTT.

CDR3 DNA: TGTGCCAGCAGTGCGATACTCTGGCCTGGCGGGGGTGAGACCCAGTACTTC. Its translation is CASSAILWPGGGETQYF. V is TRBV2 and J is TRBJ2-5, with 7 bases that match TRBD2. This CDR3 has 17 residues. V trimming: 4 bases; J trimming: 5 bases; junction bases outside the gene matches: 16. CDR1 and CDR2 (germline): SNHLY, FYNNEI.

The CDR3 loop reads CSAGLLGQYF. CDR3 bases: TGCAGTGCTGGACTCTTGGGGCAGTACTTC. V is TRBV20-1 and J is TRBJ2-7, with D perhaps TRBD2 (5 bases). Trimming removed 5 bases from V and 9 bases from J, with 11 bases in between. Germline loops: CDR1 DFQATT, CDR2 SNEGSKA (reference sequence). The CDR3 spans 10 residues.

This chain uses TRBV5-1 with TRBJ2-7, with 10 nucleotides matching TRBD1. CDR3 length: 13 amino acids. Trimming at V came to 5 bases and at J to 5 bases, leaving 4 bases not matched to a gene. Germline CDR1 SGHRS, CDR2 YFSETQ. Here the CDR3 reads CASSRDRGHEQYF. The DNA of the CDR3 is TGCGCCAGCAGTCGGGACAGGGGCCACGAGCAGTACTTC. The full variable domain, rest sourced from reference TRBV5-1 and TRBJ2-7, is KAGVTQTPRYLIKTRGQQVTLSCSPISGHRSVSWYQQTPGQGLQFLFEYFSETQRNKGNFPGRFSGRQFSNSRSEMNVSTLELGDSALYLCASSRDRGHEQYFGPGTRLTVT.

This clone was recorded only once. This sequence joins TRBV7-6 and TRBJ1-1; D uncertain. The germline V and J ends were trimmed by 0 bases and 4 bases, with 6 bases remaining between them. CDR1 is SGHVS, CDR2 FNYEAQ, per germline. This CDR3 is built from 13 residues. The CDR3 nucleotides are TGTGCCAGCAGCTTAGCGGGCTTCACTGAAGCTTTCTTT. Residues: CASSLAGFTEAFF.

CDR3 in DNA: TGTGCCAGCCCTATCTCCGGGGGAGCCTCCGAGCGCTCTGGGGCCAACGTCCTGACTTTC. Translation gives CASPISGGASERSGANVLTF. The chain carries TRBV6-9 and TRBJ2-6; TRBD2 might be the D (6 bases). Trimming took 8 bases from V and 0 from J, leaving 26 bases between them. Germline CDR1 MNHGY, CDR2 SVAAGI. The CDR3 runs 20 residues.

J is TRBJ2-7 and V is TRBV19; 7 positions agree with TRBD2. V shed 1 base, J shed 0 bases, and the junction held 6 bases outside the gene matches. Germline V CDR1 and CDR2: LNHDA, SQIVND (reference sequence). The CDR3 is 16 residues long. This chain's CDR3 is CASSIGRRELSYEQYF. In nucleotides, the CDR3 is TGTGCCAGTAGTATAGGCAGGCGGGAGCTCTCCTACGAGCAGTACTTC.

The chain recombines TRBV2 with TRBJ2-1; D unclear. The germline CDR1 and CDR2 sequences are SNHLY and FYNNEI. The germline V and J ends were trimmed by 2 bases and 5 bases, with 13 bases remaining between them. There are 15 residues in the CDR3. The CDR3 region is CASSESPGGHNEQFF. Here the CDR3 DNA reads TGTGCCAGCAGTGAATCCCCGGGCGGACACAATGAGCAGTTCTTC.

V usage is TRBV5-1 and J usage is TRBJ1-3; 7 bases agree with TRBD1. Trimming cost V 2 bases and J 5 bases; bases outside gene matches: 1. This CDR3 has 13 residues. Germline lookup yields CDR1 SGHRS and CDR2 YFSETQ. This CDR3 is CASSLQGRNTIYF. In nucleotides, the CDR3 is TGCGCCAGCAGCTTACAGGGGCGAAACACCATATATTTT. The variable domain in full, with the rest retrieved from reference TRBV5-1 and TRBJ1-3, is KAGVTQTPRYLIKTRGQQVTLSCSPISGHRSVSWYQQTPGQGLQFLFEYFSETQRNKGNFPGRFSGRQFSNSRSEMNVSTLELGDSALYLCASSLQGRNTIYFGEGSWLTVV.

The rearrangement uses TRBV7-9 and TRBJ1-5, with D perhaps TRBD1 (6 bases). This CDR3 comprises 14 residues. From germline, CDR1 is SEHNR and CDR2 FQNEAQ (reference sequence). Trimming left V 6 bases short and J 11 bases short, with 20 bases between. The CDR3 nucleotides are TGTGCCAGCAGTTCAGACAGGCTAAAACAGTCCCAGCATTTT. Amino acid sequence: CASSSDRLKQSQHF.

This rearrangement joins TRBV7-8 to TRBJ1-2; D remains ambiguous. Germline CDR1 reads SGHVS; CDR2 reads FQNEAQ. With 1 base removed from V and 8 bases from J, the gap between germline ends came to 11 bases. The CDR3 is 13 residues long. The CDR3 sequence is CASSLGTSGGYTF. The CDR3 region has the DNA TGTGCCAGCAGCTTAGGGACCTCGGGGGGCTACACCTTC. Based on the CDR3 plus reference TRBV7-8 and TRBJ1-2, the full variable domain is GAGVSQSPRYKVAKRGQDVALRCDPISGHVSLFWYQQALGQGPEFLTYFQNEAQLDKSGLPSDRFFAERPEGSVSTLKIQRTQQEDSAVYLCASSLGTSGGYTFGSGTRLTVV.

The chain recombines TRBV19 with TRBJ1-1, with D possibly being TRBD1 (5 bases). The ends were cut back, 5 bases at V and 4 bases at J, with 14 bases in the middle. CDR1 and CDR2 from the germline V gene are LNHDA and SQIVND (reference sequence). This CDR3 is 14 amino acids long. The DNA for the CDR3 is TGTGCCAGTAGTCTCGCAGGGTTGCCCACTGAAGCTTTCTTT. Amino acid sequence: CASSLAGLPTEAFF.

The genes are TRBV9 and TRBJ2-5; tentative D call: TRBD2 (5 bases). Trimming pared 3 bases from V and 1 base from J, leaving 7 bases between. CDR1 SGDLS and CDR2 YYNGEE come from the germline V gene. The CDR3 sequence is 13 residues long. Written as DNA, the CDR3 is TGTGCCAGCAGCGGAGGGTTCCAAGAGACCCAGTACTTC. This translates into CASSGGFQETQYF.

The CDR3 nucleotides read TGCGCCAGCAGCTCGGGGCTCTCCTGGGGAAACACTGAAGCTTTCTTT. Protein sequence: CASSSGLSWGNTEAFF. The chain carries TRBV5-1 and TRBJ1-1; D may be TRBD1 (5 bases). CDR1 SGHRS and CDR2 YFSETQ come from the germline V gene. There are 16 residues in the CDR3. V lost 3 bases and J 2 bases, leaving 17 bases between the germline ends. Based on the CDR3 plus reference TRBV5-1 and TRBJ1-1, the full variable domain is KAGVTQTPRYLIKTRGQQVTLSCSPISGHRSVSWYQQTPGQGLQFLFEYFSETQRNKGNFPGRFSGRQFSNSRSEMNVSTLELGDSALYLCASSSGLSWGNTEAFFGQGTRLTVV.

This clone was counted only a few times. The chain couples TRBV19 to TRBJ1-2; TRBD1 matches 8 bases. The CDR3 length is 15 residues. Germline V lookup: CDR1 LNHDA, CDR2 SQIVND (reference sequence). The junction had 13 bases not matched to a gene; V was cut back by 5 bases and J by 8 bases. The CDR3 DNA reads as TGTGCCAGTAGTCCGATGGACAGGGTTCAGTTGGGCTACACCTTC. Its translation is CASSPMDRVQLGYTF.

V and J are TRBV5-1 and TRBJ1-1, with D perhaps matching TRBD1 (5 bases). The CDR3 is 14 amino acids. Trimming shortened V by 4 bases and J by 5 bases, and 15 bases separated the two germline ends. Per the germline V gene, CDR1 is SGHRS and CDR2 is YFSETQ. For the CDR3, the DNA is TGCGCCAGCAGCACTACCCAGGGTGGGACTGAAGCTTTCTTT. Translating it yields CASSTTQGGTEAFF.

This chain uses TRBV19 with TRBJ1-1; D gene ambiguous. Germline-derived CDR1 and CDR2 are LNHDA and SQIVND (reference sequence). This CDR3 is built from 13 residues. V dropped 7 bases and J dropped 0 bases, with 9 bases sitting between them. The chain's CDR3 is CASKLGMNTEAFF. CDR3 sequence (DNA): TGTGCCAGTAAACTGGGCATGAACACTGAAGCTTTCTTT. Based on the CDR3 plus reference TRBV19 and TRBJ1-1, the full variable domain is DGGITQSPKYLFRKEGQNVTLSCEQNLNHDAMYWYRQDPGQGLRLIYYSQIVNDFQKGDIAEGYSVSREKKESFPLTVTSAQKNPTAFYLCASKLGMNTEAFFGQGTRLTVV.